Shown below are 17 T cell receptor beta chains from a single sample sequenced in a study of blood T cells in healthy people across ages. A second roughly 7 to 11 cycle PCR used barcoded and J-beta primers. TCRdb analysed the 5' RACE reads with MiXCR anew, one entry per CDR3 protein. The data show 1.5 million to 2 million distinct CDR3 sequences, roughly two fifths seen once. The specimen sequenced was blood. The receptors here all came from a human donor in good health.

This clonotype appeared a few times. This chain joins TRBV11-3 and TRBJ2-7, with TRBD1 matching over 7 bases. The CDR3 sequence is 15 residues long. The J segment lost 3 bases and the V segment lost 1 base, leaving 6 bases of the junction unmatched. CDR1 and CDR2 (germline): SGHNT, YENEEA. In DNA, the CDR3 is TGTGCCAGCAGCTTAGGAGGGGGCAGTTTCTACGAGCAGTACTTC. This codes for CASSLGGGSFYEQYF.

The chain recombines TRBV20-1 with TRBJ2-3; D might be TRBD2 (5 bases). CDR3 length: 13 amino acids. The germline V gene encodes CDR1 DFQATT and CDR2 SNEGSKA (reference sequence). V lost 0 bases and J 6 bases, leaving 10 bases between the germline ends. CDR3 nucleotide sequence: TGCAGTGCTAGAGATCTCCGCGGGGATACGCAGTATTTT. It specifies CSARDLRGDTQYF.

In this sample, this clonotype turned up a few times. The V gene is TRBV24-1, the J gene TRBJ2-4; possibly TRBD1 or TRBD2 for D (5 bases each). V dropped 3 bases and J dropped 13 bases, with 12 bases sitting between them. The V gene's germline CDR1 is KGHDR and CDR2 SFDVKD. The CDR3 loop spans 12 amino acids. The CDR3 region is CATSDRGSQQYF. The DNA of the CDR3 is TGTGCCACCAGTGATCGGGGCAGTCAGCAGTACTTC.

This chain links TRBV5-1 with TRBJ1-1, with 10 bases identical to TRBD1. Looked up from germline, CDR1 is SGHRS and CDR2 is YFSETQ. CDR3 length: 14 amino acids. Trimming removed 4 bases from V and 4 bases from J; junction bases left unmatched: 4. DNA for the CDR3: TGCGCCAGCAGCCCGGGACAGGGGAGCACTGAAGCTTTCTTT. Amino acids: CASSPGQGSTEAFF.

The table lists this clonotype with a few counts. This chain links TRBV28 with TRBJ2-1; D could derive from TRBD1 or TRBD2 (5 bases each). The CDR3 contains 15 residues. Germline loops: CDR1 MDHEN, CDR2 SYDVKM. V dropped 3 bases and J dropped 0 bases, with 9 bases sitting between them. The CDR3 loop reads CASSFGDHSYNEQFF. DNA for the CDR3: TGTGCCAGCAGTTTTGGGGACCACTCCTACAATGAGCAGTTCTTC.

This clonotype was seen only a few times. J is TRBJ1-1 and V is TRBV12-3 or TRBV12-4; D gene ambiguous. V was shortened by 3 bases and J by 4 bases, with 3 bases between the two germline ends. This CDR3 contains 11 residues. CDR3 nucleotide sequence: TGTGCCAGCAGTTTTGTCACTGAAGCTTTCTTT. It translates to CASSFVTEAFF.

The V call is TRBV29-1, the J call TRBJ2-7, with D hard to call. The germline V and J ends were trimmed by 3 bases and 7 bases, with 16 bases remaining between them. The germline gives CDR1 SQVTM, CDR2 ANQGSEA. The CDR3 is 13 amino acids. CDR3 sequence reads: CSVETYRDSEQYF. The DNA of the CDR3 is TGCAGCGTTGAGACCTACAGAGACTCAGAGCAGTACTTC.

The rearrangement uses TRBV6-4 and TRBJ2-3, with D maybe TRBD2 (7 bases). Germline CDR1 reads MRHNA; CDR2 reads SNTAGT. There are 17 residues in the CDR3. V was cut by 0 bases and J by 6 bases, with 19 bases left in between. CDR3 bases: TGTGCCAGCAGTGACTCGACGGGGGGCTCCGGGAGGGATACGCAGTATTTT. It codes for CASSDSTGGSGRDTQYF.

V is TRBV4-2 and J is TRBJ2-3; 11 positions match TRBD2. V dropped 0 bases and J dropped 3; count of bases not matched to a gene: 5. This CDR3 spans 17 amino acids. CDR1 LGHNA and CDR2 YNFKEQ come from the germline V gene. CDR3 protein: CASSQEVASGGTDTQYF. As DNA, the CDR3 is TGTGCCAGCAGCCAAGAAGTGGCTAGCGGGGGGACAGATACGCAGTATTTT.

The chain joins TRBV7-3 to TRBJ1-2, with D maybe TRBD1 (6 bases). CDR3 length: 17 residues. Germline V lookup: CDR1 SGHTA, CDR2 FQGTGA. V lost 0 bases and J lost 0, with 14 bases in between. This chain's CDR3 is CASSLTLRQESNYGYTF. CDR3 nucleotide sequence: TGTGCCAGCAGCTTAACTCTTAGACAGGAGTCTAACTATGGCTACACCTTC.

The gene calls are TRBV27 and TRBJ2-7; tentatively, D is TRBD2 (6 bases). The J call may be incorrect, as the DNA end agrees better with TRBJ2-5. In germline, CDR1 is MNHEY, CDR2 SMNVEV (reference sequence). The CDR3 loop spans 16 amino acids. The CDR3 region is CASSPLVRGIQETQYF. CDR3 bases: TGTGCCAGCAGTCCCCTCGTACGGGGGATCCAGGAGACCCAGTACTTC.

This clonotype was counted only a few times. The chain has TRBV11-3 and TRBJ1-6; D uncertain. The germline CDR1 and CDR2 sequences are SGHNT and YENEEA. V dropped 1 base and J dropped 10 bases, with 8 bases sitting between them. The length of the CDR3 is 13 residues. The CDR3 loop reads CASSLVTASPLHF. Written as DNA, the CDR3 is TGTGCCAGCAGCTTAGTAACAGCCTCACCCCTCCACTTT.

The J gene is TRBJ1-4, the V gene TRBV7-9, with a weak D call TRBD1 (6 bases). The length of the CDR3 is 16 residues. Trimming removed 3 bases from V and 8 bases from J, with 19 bases in between. Looked up from germline, CDR1 is SEHNR and CDR2 is FQNEAQ (reference sequence). CDR3 DNA sequence: TGTGCCAGCAGCTTGACCCCGACAGGCTACGAGGAAAAACTGTTTTTT. The encoded protein is CASSLTPTGYEEKLFF.

This clonotype came up a few times. The V call is TRBV9, the J call TRBJ2-7, with 10 bases aligning to TRBD2. Germline V gene sequence: CDR1 SGDLS, CDR2 YYNGEE. The V segment lost 0 bases and the J segment 0 bases; nucleotides outside the gene matches: 9. The CDR3 runs 18 residues. Written as DNA, the CDR3 is TGTGCCAGCAGCGTAGGAGCTAGCGGGGGTGCTCTCTCCTACGAGCAGTACTTC. Its translation is CASSVGASGGALSYEQYF.

The CDR3 here is CASSGGTIQETQYF. Written as DNA, the CDR3 is TGCGCCAGCAGCGGCGGGACTATCCAAGAGACCCAGTACTTC. V usage is TRBV5-1 and J usage is TRBJ2-5; TRBD2 aligns across 7 bases. Per germline, CDR1 SGHRS and CDR2 YFSETQ. CDR3 length: 14 amino acids. The V and J ends lost 4 bases and 1 base, in that order; junction bases with no gene match: 4.

The chain links TRBV6-5 to TRBJ1-1; D is uncertain. CDR1 is MNHEY and CDR2 is SVGAGI in the germline V gene. The CDR3 runs 13 residues. V lost 6 bases to trimming and J lost 4 bases, with 12 bases between them. The CDR3 DNA is TGTGCCAGCAGAAGATCTAGGCTCACTGAAGCTTTCTTT. Translating it yields CASRRSRLTEAFF.

CDR3 coding DNA: TGTGCCAGCAGCCAAGTATTCGTTCTAGGTGATAAGCAGTTCTTC. Encoded protein: CASSQVFVLGDKQFF. The V and J genes are TRBV3-1 and TRBJ2-1; D unclear. The CDR3 is 15 residues long. In germline, CDR1 is LGHDT, CDR2 YNNKEL (reference sequence). The V end lost 1 base, the J end lost 11 bases, and 18 bases lay between the germline ends.